These 29 T cell receptor beta chains came from one sample sequenced in a study of blood T cell repertoires in COVID-19. The data were produced by immunoSEQ multiplex PCR, yet TCRdb's version contains in-frame clones alone and is incomplete. In the table there are hundreds of thousands of clones, approximately 88% of which are singletons. Sequences were obtained from peripheral blood. Receptors were obtained from a woman aged 45 to 65 with COVID-19, enrolled during active disease.

The V gene is TRBV3-1 (or the pseudogene TRBV3-2), the J gene TRBJ2-3, with D possibly TRBD2 on 5 matching bases. The CDR3 consists of 16 residues. Per germline, CDR1 LGHDT and CDR2 YNNKEL (reference sequence). V lost 0 bases and J 3 bases, leaving 13 bases between the germline ends. As DNA, the CDR3 is TGTGCCAGCAGCCAAGAGCGGGCGGGTAGAACAGATACGCAGTATTTT. This gives the protein CASSQERAGRTDTQYF.

This chain connects TRBV6-1 to TRBJ2-7; maybe TRBD2 (6 bases). Per the germline V gene, CDR1 is MNHNS and CDR2 is SASEGT. V dropped 2 bases and J dropped 3 bases, with 14 bases sitting between them. The CDR3 extends over 15 amino acids. CDR3 region: CASSERGSLLYEQYF. The CDR3 DNA follows: TGTGCCAGCAGTGAACGGGGGAGCCTCCTCTACGAGCAGTACTTC.

The V and J genes are TRBV5-4 and TRBJ1-1; the D gene is possibly TRBD1 (6 bases). V lost 5 bases, J lost 6 bases, and 17 bases lay in between. CDR1 is SGHNT, CDR2 YYREEE, per germline (reference sequence). The CDR3 runs 14 residues. DNA for the CDR3: TGTGCCAGCAGACCGGGAATGGACAGCCCTGAAGCTTTCTTT. Translated, it gives CASRPGMDSPEAFF.

The chain carries TRBV14 and TRBJ1-4; 7 bases agree with TRBD1. CDR3 length: 16 amino acids. CDR1 SGHDN and CDR2 FVKESK come from the germline V gene. The V and J ends lost 4 bases and 3 bases, in that order; junction bases with no gene match: 8. The CDR3 DNA sequence: TGTGCCAGCAGCCCCGGGACAGCTATCTCTAATGAAAAACTGTTTTTT. Amino acids: CASSPGTAISNEKLFF. The variable domain in full, completed from reference TRBV14 and TRBJ1-4, reads EAGVTQFPSHSVIEKGQTVTLRCDPISGHDNLYWYRRVMGKEIKFLLHFVKESKQDESGMPNNRFLAERTGGTYSTLKVQPAELEDSGVYFCASSPGTAISNEKLFFGSGTQLSVL.

V usage is TRBV29-1 and J usage is TRBJ1-3, with 7 bases matching TRBD1. With V trimmed by 0 bases and J by 0 bases, 5 bases remained unmatched. This CDR3 spans 16 amino acids. CDR1 is SQVTM, CDR2 ANQGSEA, per germline. The CDR3 coding sequence is TGCAGCGTTGAAGATCTCCGGGACAGCTCTGGAAACACCATATATTTT. Protein product: CSVEDLRDSSGNTIYF.

This chain connects TRBV3-1 (or the pseudogene TRBV3-2) to TRBJ2-1; TRBD2 aligns across 7 bases. The germline V gene has CDR1 LGHDT and CDR2 YNNKEL (reference sequence). This CDR3 region has 16 residues. V was pared by 0 bases and J by 3 bases, with 5 bases of the junction left unmatched. The CDR3 DNA reads as TGTGCCAGCAGCCAAGAAGCCCGGGGGGTCTACAATGAGCAGTTCTTC. This codes for CASSQEARGVYNEQFF.

The chain's CDR3 is CASSVVGANTGELFF. The CDR3 DNA follows: TGTGCCAGCAGCGTAGTTGGGGCCAACACCGGGGAGCTGTTTTTT. The chain recombines TRBV9 with TRBJ2-2, with TRBD1 as a possible D gene (5 bases). Trimming cost V 0 bases and J 2 bases, with 8 bases left between them. The CDR3 totals 15 residues. CDR1 is SGDLS, CDR2 YYNGEE, per germline.

V usage is TRBV7-9 and J usage is TRBJ1-1; D remains unclear. Germline V gives CDR1 SEHNR, CDR2 FQNEAQ (reference sequence). Between the trimmed V and J ends, which lost 2 bases and 6 bases, there was a span of 7 bases. The CDR3 runs to 12 residues. This CDR3 reads CASSLTYSEAFF. CDR3 bases: TGTGCCAGCAGCTTAACGTACTCTGAAGCTTTCTTT.

The chain couples TRBV4-1 to TRBJ1-2; D perhaps matches TRBD1 (6 bases). Trimming removed 6 bases at V and 7 bases at J, with 15 bases between. CDR3 length: 13 amino acids. Germline assignment: CDR1 MGHRA and CDR2 YSYEKL. The CDR3 coding sequence is TGCGCCAGCAGTCTGGGGGACATAAGTGGCTACACCTTC. Translated: CASSLGDISGYTF.

This chain connects TRBV5-1 to TRBJ1-3; no firm D call. This CDR3 region has 14 residues. V was pared by 0 bases and J by 0 bases, with 4 bases between. CDR1 SGHRS and CDR2 YFSETQ come from the germline V gene. The CDR3 DNA reads TGCGCCAGCAGCTTGGACACCTCTGGAAACACCATATATTTT. Its protein is CASSLDTSGNTIYF. The variable domain in full, with the rest retrieved from reference TRBV5-1 and TRBJ1-3, is KAGVTQTPRYLIKTRGQQVTLSCSPISGHRSVSWYQQTPGQGLQFLFEYFSETQRNKGNFPGRFSGRQFSNSRSEMNVSTLELGDSALYLCASSLDTSGNTIYFGEGSWLTVV.

This rearrangement joins TRBV4-2 to TRBJ1-4, with TRBD1 matching over 8 bases. The V gene end was trimmed by 2 bases and the J gene end by 5 bases; junction bases not matched to a gene: 16. The CDR3 contains 19 residues. CDR1 is LGHNA and CDR2 is YNFKEQ in the germline V gene. CDR3 residues: CASSQKGQGRFTINEKLFF. The CDR3 bases are TGTGCCAGCAGCCAAAAAGGACAGGGCCGTTTTACTATCAATGAAAAACTGTTTTTT.

V is TRBV30 and J is TRBJ1-1; D uncertain. Per the germline V gene, CDR1 is GTSNPN and CDR2 is SVGIG (reference sequence). The CDR3 is 13 residues long. V was cut by 5 bases and J by 9 bases, with 19 bases left in between. CDR3 amino acids: CAWGPRERGKAFF. CDR3 bases: TGTGCCTGGGGGCCCCGGGAACGAGGGAAAGCTTTCTTT.

Notes on this clone: Other nucleotide sequences from this sample produce the same CDR3. CDR3 sequence: CASSFGPNEKLFF. CDR3 coding DNA: TGCGCCAGCAGCTTTGGCCCTAATGAAAAACTGTTTTTT. V and J are TRBV5-1 and TRBJ1-4; no definite D call. Germline V gene data show CDR1 as SGHRS and CDR2 as YFSETQ. The V end was cut by 2 bases, the J end by 3 bases, with 5 bases between. This CDR3 is 13 amino acids long.

The chain couples TRBV19 to TRBJ2-7; TRBD1 is a possible D gene (6 bases). Germline-derived CDR1 and CDR2 are LNHDA and SQIVND (reference sequence). V was trimmed by 5 bases and J by 2 bases, leaving 16 bases between them. There are 15 residues in the CDR3. The CDR3 is CASSGSGTTAYEQYF. The CDR3 DNA follows: TGTGCCAGTAGTGGTTCGGGGACAACAGCCTACGAGCAGTACTTC. Based on the CDR3 plus reference TRBV19 and TRBJ2-7, the full variable domain is DGGITQSPKYLFRKEGQNVTLSCEQNLNHDAMYWYRQDPGQGLRLIYYSQIVNDFQKGDIAEGYSVSREKKESFPLTVTSAQKNPTAFYLCASSGSGTTAYEQYFGPGTRLTVT.

The J gene is TRBJ2-3, the V gene TRBV7-2; TRBD2 matches at 15 bases. This CDR3 contains 16 residues. Trimming removed 6 bases from V and 2 bases from J; junction bases left unmatched: 3. Germline-derived CDR1 and CDR2 are SGHTA and FQGNSA. The DNA for the CDR3 is TGTGCCAGCAGGCGGACTAGCGGGGGGGCCACAGATACGCAGTATTTT. It codes for CASRRTSGGATDTQYF.

This clone appeared once. The CDR3 region is CASSPKASGGRDTQYF. The CDR3 nucleotides read TGTGCCAGCAGTCCCAAGGCTAGCGGGGGGAGAGATACGCAGTATTTT. V is TRBV6-6 and J is TRBJ2-3; TRBD2 matches 11 bases. The V gene end was trimmed by 5 bases and the J gene end by 5 bases; junction bases not matched to a gene: 9. The CDR3 spans 16 residues. CDR1 MNHNY and CDR2 SVGAGI come from the germline V gene (reference sequence).

The J gene is TRBJ2-1, the V gene TRBV6-5; 12 positions match TRBD1. V was pared by 6 bases and J by 6 bases, with 6 bases of the junction left unmatched. The germline CDR1 and CDR2 sequences are MNHEY and SVGAGI. The CDR3 runs 15 residues. CDR3 sequence reads: CASSPGQGAFNEQFF. CDR3 nucleotide sequence: TGTGCCAGCAGCCCGGGACAGGGGGCGTTCAATGAGCAGTTCTTC.

This chain uses TRBV5-1 with TRBJ2-3, with 13 bases fitting TRBD2. Trimming removed 0 bases from V and 7 bases from J; junction bases left unmatched: 8. This CDR3 comprises 17 residues. Germline CDR1 and CDR2: SGHRS and YFSETQ. The CDR3 nucleotides read TGCGCCAGCAGCTTGGGACTAGCGGGAGGCGGGGGTAATACGCAGTATTTT. Translation: CASSLGLAGGGGNTQYF.

The rearrangement links TRBV3-1 (or the pseudogene TRBV3-2) to TRBJ1-1; D gene unclear. V lost 3 bases, J lost 1 base, and 9 bases lay in between. Germline-derived CDR1 and CDR2 are LGHDT and YNNKEL (reference sequence). There are 14 residues in the CDR3. The chain's CDR3 is CASSHQRGNTEAFF. CDR3 in DNA: TGTGCCAGCAGCCATCAGCGGGGGAACACTGAAGCTTTCTTT.

This chain links TRBV5-4 with TRBJ1-4; 9 nucleotides line up with TRBD1. V gave up 0 bases and J gave up 8 bases; unmatched junction bases: 5. Germline CDR1 and CDR2: SGHNT and YYREEE (reference sequence). The CDR3 runs 15 residues. In DNA form, the CDR3 reads TGTGCCAGCAGCTTGGGGACAGGGGAGGGAGAAAAACTGTTTTTT. This encodes CASSLGTGEGEKLFF.

This clone turned up a few times. This chain connects TRBV6-1 to TRBJ2-2, with D maybe TRBD1 (6 bases). The CDR3 has 15 amino acids. Trimming shortened V by 2 bases and J by 9 bases, and 16 bases separated the two germline ends. The germline V gene encodes CDR1 MNHNS and CDR2 SASEGT. The CDR3 nucleotides read TGTGCCAGCAGTGAAAGAACAGGGAATTCAAGGGAGCTGTTTTTT. This sequence encodes CASSERTGNSRELFF.

The chain combines TRBV7-9 with TRBJ2-3; tentatively, D is TRBD1 (6 bases). With 5 bases removed from V and 1 base from J, the gap between germline ends came to 16 bases. The CDR3 extends over 16 amino acids. Germline V CDR1 and CDR2: SEHNR, FQNEAQ (reference sequence). CDR3 coding DNA: TGTGCCAGCAGCCCCGGGACACTTGGGGGCACAGATACGCAGTATTTT. Its protein is CASSPGTLGGTDTQYF.

The V and J genes are TRBV5-4 and TRBJ1-4; D gene uncertain. V was shortened by 0 bases and J by 8 bases, with 8 bases between the two germline ends. CDR3 length: 13 residues. From germline, CDR1 is SGHNT and CDR2 YYREEE (reference sequence). The CDR3 DNA reads TGTGCCAGCAGCTTGGGGCCTCGCGAAAAACTGTTTTTT. It translates to CASSLGPREKLFF.

V is TRBV20-1 and J is TRBJ2-1; 9 positions agree with TRBD2. J lost 4 bases, V lost 3 bases, and 10 bases had no gene match. CDR3 length: 16 residues. Per the germline V gene, CDR1 is DFQATT and CDR2 is SNEGSKA (reference sequence). This chain's CDR3 is CSASDPLAGMYNEQFF. DNA of the CDR3: TGCAGTGCTAGTGACCCTCTAGCGGGGATGTACAATGAGCAGTTCTTC.

This clone has only one observation. The chain recombines TRBV9 with TRBJ2-3, with 11 bases identical to TRBD2. The junction had 6 bases not matched to a gene; V was cut back by 0 bases and J by 3 bases. Germline V gene data show CDR1 as SGDLS and CDR2 as YYNGEE. CDR3 size: 17 residues. Written as DNA, the CDR3 is TGTGCCAGCAGCGTAGGAGTGGTAGCGGGGGGGACAGATACGCAGTATTTT. This sequence encodes CASSVGVVAGGTDTQYF.

The V gene is TRBV27, the J gene TRBJ2-7; 7 bases map to TRBD1. With 6 bases clipped from V and 6 bases from J, the junction kept 8 bases outside the gene matches. Germline values: CDR1 MNHEY, CDR2 SMNVEV (reference sequence). The CDR3 extends over 13 amino acids. CDR3 protein: CASSPHHRGEQYF. CDR3 nucleotide sequence: TGTGCCAGCAGCCCTCATCACAGGGGCGAGCAGTACTTC.

The rearrangement links TRBV18 to TRBJ2-3; D might be TRBD2 (6 bases). Per germline, CDR1 KGHSH and CDR2 LQKENI. The V end was cut by 7 bases, the J end by 1 base, with 15 bases between. CDR3 length: 15 amino acids. Here the CDR3 reads CASFTTGLRTDTQYF. CDR3 sequence (DNA): TGTGCCAGCTTCACAACGGGACTCCGCACAGATACGCAGTATTTT.

V gene TRBV10-3 combines with J gene TRBJ1-1, with TRBD1 matching over 10 bases. J was trimmed by 5 bases and V by 8 bases; bases with no gene match: 5. Germline V lookup: CDR1 ENHRY, CDR2 SYGVKD. The CDR3 extends over 13 amino acids. The CDR3 bases are TGTGCCATCGGGGGGACAGGGGAGACTGAAGCTTTCTTT. Residues: CAIGGTGETEAFF.

V gene TRBV21-1 combines with J gene TRBJ1-1; the table's D call of TRBD1 was not tested on the DNA. TRBV21-1 is a known pseudogene. The CDR3 sequence is 18 residues long. CDR3 bases: TGTGCCAGCAGCAAAGCGCTCTCTACAGGGAAAAAGTACACTGAAGCTTTCTTT. Translation gives CASSKALSTGKKYTEAFF.